A selection of T cell receptor beta chains follows, all from one sample in a study of patients and donors after allogeneic stem cell transplantation. Using its own MiXCR run on the RT-PCR reads, TCRdb lists one record per CDR3 protein. The data show roughly 940,000 distinct CDR3 sequences, 18% seen once. Sequencing used blood, either unsorted or a sorted T cell fraction (not recorded which). Receptors originate from a human donor who was either an allogeneic HSCT recipient or a stem cell or donor lymphocyte infusion donor (not recorded which). It is not recorded whose cells these are; they may come from a transplant donor. Both conserved end residues are part of each CDR3. Fields, in order: J gene, clone size, D gene, V gene, CDR3 DNA, CDR3 protein. D genes are given only for firm matches. Rows give clone size only sometimes, using once, few, many, or a class for an expanded clone.

J gene: TRBJ1-1
clone size: NA
D gene: NA
V gene: TRBV12-3/TRBV12-4
CDR3 DNA: TGTGCCAGCTCCCGACCCCACGGGTTGGGAGCTTTCTTT
CDR3 protein: CASSRPHGLGAFF

J gene: TRBJ2-5
clone size: NA
D gene: TRBD2
V gene: TRBV9
CDR3 DNA: TGTGCCAGCAGCGTAGCTATAGCGGGGGGGCAAGAGACCCAGTACTTC
CDR3 protein: CASSVAIAGGQETQYF

J gene: TRBJ2-5
clone size: NA
D gene: TRBD1
V gene: TRBV4-3
CDR3 DNA: TGCGCCAGCAGCCAAGATATGGTAGGGGGCGTGGAGACCCAGTACTTC
CDR3 protein: CASSQDMVGGVETQYF

J gene: TRBJ2-2
clone size: NA
D gene: TRBD2
V gene: TRBV7-2
CDR3 DNA: TGTGCCAGCAGCTTATCGCAGGCGGGGGGACAAAACACCGGGGAGCTGTTTTTT
CDR3 protein: CASSLSQAGGQNTGELFF

J gene: TRBJ2-7
clone size: NA
D gene: NA
V gene: TRBV5-6
CDR3 DNA: TGTGCCAGCAGCTTGGGACGGGGTAGGTACGAGCAGTACTTC
CDR3 protein: CASSLGRGRYEQYF

J gene: TRBJ2-7
clone size: many
D gene: TRBD1
V gene: TRBV5-1
CDR3 DNA: TGCGCCAGCAGCGTGGACAGGGCCTACGAGCAGTACTTC
CDR3 protein: CASSVDRAYEQYF

J gene: TRBJ2-1
clone size: few
D gene: NA
V gene: TRBV24-1
CDR3 DNA: TGTGCCACCAGTGATTTGGGTGGGGTTAATGAGCAGTTCTTC
CDR3 protein: CATSDLGGVNEQFF

J gene: TRBJ1-4
clone size: NA
D gene: NA
V gene: TRBV25-1
CDR3 DNA: TGTGCCAGCAGTGAATTGGGTAGGACGACTAATGAAAAACTGTTTTTT
CDR3 protein: CASSELGRTTNEKLFF

J gene: TRBJ1-1
clone size: few
D gene: NA
V gene: TRBV9
CDR3 DNA: TGTGCCAGCAGCGTGGGCCCAAGGGTTGGCACTGAAGCTTTCTTT
CDR3 protein: CASSVGPRVGTEAFF

J gene: TRBJ2-2
clone size: NA
D gene: NA
V gene: TRBV12-3/TRBV12-4
CDR3 DNA: TGTGCCAGCAGTCCACAGGGTCGGGGGACCGGGGAGCTGTTTTTT
CDR3 protein: CASSPQGRGTGELFF

J gene: TRBJ2-7
clone size: few
D gene: NA
V gene: TRBV10-3
CDR3 DNA: TGTGCCATCAGTGAGTACGCTGGGGGCTACGAGCAGTACTTC
CDR3 protein: CAISEYAGGYEQYF

J gene: TRBJ2-2
clone size: NA
D gene: NA
V gene: TRBV6-5
CDR3 DNA: TGTGCCAGCAGTTACTACCGGGCTCGCCTCGGCACCGGGGAGCTGTTTTTT
CDR3 protein: CASSYYRARLGTGELFF

J gene: TRBJ1-2
clone size: NA
D gene: NA
V gene: TRBV30
CDR3 DNA: TGTGCCTGGAGTGTATGGGGGGCTTTCTATGGCTACACCTTC
CDR3 protein: CAWSVWGAFYGYTF

J gene: TRBJ2-3
clone size: NA
D gene: NA
V gene: TRBV3-1
CDR3 DNA: TGTGCCAGCAGCCAAGGAGTGGTCCCACCTCTTACAGATACGCAGTATTTT
CDR3 protein: CASSQGVVPPLTDTQYF

J gene: TRBJ2-2
clone size: NA
D gene: NA
V gene: TRBV20-1
CDR3 DNA: TGCAGTGCTAGAGGAAGAAACACAGGGTTCATGGCCGGGGAGCTGTTTTTT
CDR3 protein: CSARGRNTGFMAGELFF

J gene: TRBJ1-1
clone size: few
D gene: TRBD1
V gene: TRBV6-1
CDR3 DNA: TGTGCCAGCAGTCGGGACAGGGATTACACTGAAGCTTTCTTT
CDR3 protein: CASSRDRDYTEAFF

J gene: TRBJ2-6
clone size: few
D gene: NA
V gene: TRBV11-1
CDR3 DNA: TGTGCCAGCAGCTTAGAAGTGGTCCAGGGGAGGTATGGGGCCAACGTCCTGACTTTC
CDR3 protein: CASSLEVVQGRYGANVLTF

J gene: TRBJ2-1
clone size: NA
D gene: TRBD2
V gene: TRBV3-1
CDR3 DNA: TGTGCCAGCAGCAAACGGACTAGCGGAGAAGTTCACAATGAGCAGTTCTTC
CDR3 protein: CASSKRTSGEVHNEQFF

J gene: TRBJ2-2
clone size: few
D gene: NA
V gene: TRBV12-3/TRBV12-4
CDR3 DNA: TGTGCCAGCAGTCCTCAGGGTAGCTCCGGGGAGCTGTTTTTT
CDR3 protein: CASSPQGSSGELFF

J gene: TRBJ1-1
clone size: NA
D gene: NA
V gene: TRBV12-3/TRBV12-4
CDR3 DNA: TGTGCCAGCAGTTTTGGGGAAAGGGACACTGAAGCTTTCTTT
CDR3 protein: CASSFGERDTEAFF

J gene: TRBJ2-1
clone size: NA
D gene: NA
V gene: TRBV2
CDR3 DNA: TGTGCCAGCACCGAGGGTCCCCGAAGCTCCTACAATGAGCAGTTCTTC
CDR3 protein: CASTEGPRSSYNEQFF

J gene: TRBJ2-7
clone size: NA
D gene: NA
V gene: TRBV15
CDR3 DNA: TGTGCCACCAGCAGGGGAACCGGGAAAAAGTACGAGCAGTACTTC
CDR3 protein: CATSRGTGKKYEQYF

J gene: TRBJ2-1
clone size: NA
D gene: NA
V gene: TRBV15
CDR3 DNA: TGTGCCACCAACGCCGGGCGTCCATTCGACAATGAGCAGTTCTTC
CDR3 protein: CATNAGRPFDNEQFF

J gene: TRBJ2-7
clone size: once
D gene: TRBD2
V gene: TRBV6-5
CDR3 DNA: TGTGCCAGCAGTTACGCGACTAGCGGGGGATCCTACGAGCAGTACTTC
CDR3 protein: CASSYATSGGSYEQYF

J gene: TRBJ2-1
clone size: many
D gene: NA
V gene: TRBV20-1
CDR3 DNA: TGCAGTGCTAGAGATTATCGGCAGGGAAGTAATGAGCAGTTCTTC
CDR3 protein: CSARDYRQGSNEQFF

J gene: TRBJ2-5
clone size: many
D gene: TRBD2
V gene: TRBV12-3/TRBV12-4
CDR3 DNA: TGTGCCAGCAGTTTAGGGTCTAGCGGGGATGTGGAGACCCAGTACTTC
CDR3 protein: CASSLGSSGDVETQYF

J gene: TRBJ1-6
clone size: NA
D gene: NA
V gene: TRBV29-1
CDR3 DNA: TGCAGCGTTCGAGAGGGCCAGAGTAATTCACCCCTCCACTTT
CDR3 protein: CSVREGQSNSPLHF

J gene: TRBJ1-2
clone size: NA
D gene: NA
V gene: TRBV28
CDR3 DNA: TGTGCCAGCAGTTTATTAGGCGGGCCGTACTATGGCTACACCTTC
CDR3 protein: CASSLLGGPYYGYTF

J gene: TRBJ2-7
clone size: many
D gene: NA
V gene: TRBV5-1
CDR3 DNA: TGCGCCAGCAGCTTGGGTAGGATCCAATACTACGAGCAGTACTTC
CDR3 protein: CASSLGRIQYYEQYF

J gene: TRBJ2-4
clone size: NA
D gene: NA
V gene: TRBV7-9
CDR3 DNA: TGTGCCACCCTTAATCAAACCGGGGTCCTCAAAAACATTCAGTACTTC
CDR3 protein: CATLNQTGVLKNIQYF

J gene: TRBJ2-3
clone size: NA
D gene: NA
V gene: TRBV12-5
CDR3 DNA: TGTGCTAGTGGTTTGCGGGATACGCAGTATTTT
CDR3 protein: CASGLRDTQYF

J gene: TRBJ2-7
clone size: NA
D gene: TRBD2
V gene: TRBV6-1
CDR3 DNA: TGTGCCAGCAGCGGACTAGCGGGGGGCCCGATCTACGAGCAGTACTTC
CDR3 protein: CASSGLAGGPIYEQYF

J gene: TRBJ2-7
clone size: NA
D gene: NA
V gene: TRBV2
CDR3 DNA: TGTGCCTGCCAGAGGGACACCTACGAGCAGTACTTC
CDR3 protein: CACQRDTYEQYF

J gene: TRBJ2-1
clone size: NA
D gene: NA
V gene: TRBV7-3
CDR3 DNA: TGTGCCAGCAGCCCGACAGGCAACCGCAACAATGAGCAGTTCTTC
CDR3 protein: CASSPTGNRNNEQFF

J gene: TRBJ2-5
clone size: once
D gene: TRBD1
V gene: TRBV27
CDR3 DNA: TGTGCCAGCAGTGGGATCAACAGGGGGCCCCAAGAGACCCAGTACTTC
CDR3 protein: CASSGINRGPQETQYF